The rows below give T cell receptor beta chains drawn from one sample of a study of blood T cell repertoires in COVID-19. Clones were read by immunoSEQ multiplex PCR, and TCRdb kept only the in-frame ones, dropping some. Seen here are 200,000 to 250,000 clones, roughly 84% observed once, and the top ten hold roughly 8.7%. Sequenced material: peripheral blood. The source of these receptors is a man aged 45 to 65 with active or convalescent COVID-19. The CDR3 runs from the conserved cysteine through the conserved F or W. A D gene is named only where the DNA matches it firmly. Only part of the rows carry a size: once, few, many, or a class if the clone is expanded.

d_call clone_size j_call v_call cdr3_aa cdr3_nt
- - TRBJ1-2 TRBV28 CASRRGLQGYTF TGTGCCAGCAGACGGGGTTTACAAGGCTACACCTTC
- - TRBJ1-6 TRBV11-2 CASSSPTLEGNSPLHF TGTGCCAGCAGCTCACCAACCCTGGAGGGGAATTCACCCCTCCACTTT
TRBD1 - TRBJ2-5 TRBV5-6 CASSLGPGTGEETQYF TGTGCCAGCAGCTTAGGTCCCGGGACAGGGGAAGAGACCCAGTACTTC
- - TRBJ2-7 TRBV5-4 CASRGAGPSYEQYF TGTGCCAGCCGGGGGGCAGGGCCCTCCTACGAGCAGTACTTC
- - TRBJ1-5 TRBV28 CASGRQGSNQPQHF TGTGCCAGCGGTCGGCAGGGTAGCAATCAGCCCCAGCATTTT
TRBD2 few TRBJ2-5 TRBV9 CASSAGGEGLQETQYF TGTGCCAGCAGCGCCGGGGGGGAGGGACTCCAAGAGACCCAGTACTTC
- - TRBJ1-4 TRBV18 CASSPAGDEKLFF TGTGCCAGCTCACCGGCGGGGGATGAAAAACTGTTTTTT
TRBD1 few TRBJ2-1 TRBV7-2 CASSPTGTGPYNEQFF TGTGCCAGCAGCCCGACCGGGACAGGGCCTTACAATGAGCAGTTCTTC
- - TRBJ1-2 TRBV2 CASTSWSAWGGYTF TGTGCCAGCACCTCCTGGAGTGCCTGGGGCGGCTACACCTTC
TRBD2 - TRBJ2-2 TRBV2 CASSVGGSGELFF TGTGCCAGCAGTGTGGGGGGGTCCGGGGAGCTGTTTTTT
TRBD1 once TRBJ1-2 TRBV11-2 CASSLAGTVYGYTF TGTGCCAGCAGCTTAGCGGGGACAGTCTATGGCTACACCTTC
TRBD1 - TRBJ1-1 TRBV4-3 CASSQPGQATEAFF TGCGCCAGCAGCCAACCCGGACAGGCCACTGAAGCTTTCTTT
- - TRBJ2-5 TRBV7-2 CASSLVWGYGETQYF TGTGCCAGCAGCTTAGTTTGGGGCTATGGAGAGACCCAGTACTTC
TRBD2 - TRBJ2-2 TRBV5-1 CASSWRGYSNTGELFF TGCGCCAGCAGCTGGCGGGGGTACTCGAACACCGGGGAGCTGTTTTTT
TRBD1 - TRBJ1-2 TRBV28 CASSLLGGAGNYGYTF TGTGCCAGCAGTTTGTTAGGGGGCGCAGGGAACTATGGCTACACCTTC
- - TRBJ2-7 TRBV28 CASRSPFQNPPYEQYF TGTGCCAGCAGGAGCCCGTTCCAAAATCCCCCCTACGAGCAGTACTTC
TRBD1 - TRBJ1-6 TRBV19 CASKKDRGNSPLHF TGTGCCAGTAAGAAGGACAGGGGGAATTCACCCCTCCACTTT
- once TRBJ2-1 TRBV6-1 CASSEASTVYNEQFF TGTGCCAGCAGTGAAGCGTCGACAGTTTACAATGAGCAGTTCTTC
- few TRBJ1-3 TRBV6-1 CASSELSIVSGNTIYF TGTGCCAGCAGTGAACTCTCCATAGTCTCTGGAAACACCATATATTTT
TRBD1 - TRBJ1-2 TRBV28 CASGTDTSSYTF TGTGCCAGCGGGACAGATACTTCGAGCTACACCTTC
TRBD2 - TRBJ2-1 TRBV9 CASSVDRWRGGIEQFF TGTGCCAGCAGCGTAGATCGGTGGAGGGGAGGGATTGAGCAGTTCTTC
TRBD1 - TRBJ2-7 TRBV16 CASSQFGGGTGAGEQYF TGTGCCAGCAGCCAATTCGGAGGAGGGACAGGGGCTGGGGAGCAGTACTTC
TRBD1 - TRBJ2-3 TRBV18 CASSPPARGPSTDTQYF TGTGCCAGCTCACCCCCCGCAAGGGGGCCAAGCACAGATACGCAGTATTTT
TRBD1 - TRBJ2-2 TRBV24-1 CATSDDRGRTGELFF TGTGCCACCAGTGACGACAGGGGGCGCACCGGGGAGCTGTTTTTT
- - TRBJ2-2 TRBV19 CASTKLDWNTGELFF TGTGCCAGCACCAAACTAGACTGGAACACCGGGGAGCTGTTTTTT
TRBD2 - TRBJ2-3 TRBV5-1 CASSLGSLAGASADTQYF TGCGCCAGCAGCTTGGGTTCCCTAGCGGGGGCCAGCGCAGATACGCAGTATTTT